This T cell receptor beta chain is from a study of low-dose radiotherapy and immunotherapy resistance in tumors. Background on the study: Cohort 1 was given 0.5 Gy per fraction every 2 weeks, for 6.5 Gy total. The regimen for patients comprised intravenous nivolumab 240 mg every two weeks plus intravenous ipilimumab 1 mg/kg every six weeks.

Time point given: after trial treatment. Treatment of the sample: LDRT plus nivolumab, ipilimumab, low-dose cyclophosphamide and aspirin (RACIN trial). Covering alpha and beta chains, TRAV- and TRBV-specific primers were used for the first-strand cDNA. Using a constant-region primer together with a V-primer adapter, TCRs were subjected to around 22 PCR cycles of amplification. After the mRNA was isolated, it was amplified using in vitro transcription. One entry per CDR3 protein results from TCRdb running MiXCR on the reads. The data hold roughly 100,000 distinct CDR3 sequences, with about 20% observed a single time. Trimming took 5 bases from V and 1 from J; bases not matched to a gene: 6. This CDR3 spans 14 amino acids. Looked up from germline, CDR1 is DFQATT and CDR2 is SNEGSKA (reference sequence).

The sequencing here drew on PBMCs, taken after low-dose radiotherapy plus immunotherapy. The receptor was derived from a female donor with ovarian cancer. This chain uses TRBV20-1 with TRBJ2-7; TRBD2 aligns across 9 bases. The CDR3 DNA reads TGCAGTGCTGGGGATCTAGCGGGATCCTACGAGCAGTACTTC. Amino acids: CSAGDLAGSYEQYF.